Sequencing of this T cell receptor beta chain was carried out in a study of T cells in localized non-small cell lung cancer. Notes on the study in general: Owing to sequencing of a solitary tumor region, heterogeneity cannot be discounted. Uninvolved nearby lung showed the greatest T cell clonality, exceeding that found in tumor. Detection in adjacent lung was observed for a median around 55 of the top 100 tumor clones. Longer overall survival was associated with a higher density of T cells in the blood.

This clone turned up a few times. Its antigen is unknown. Trimming took 7 bases from V and 8 from J, leaving 18 bases between them. The CDR3 consists of 15 residues. Produced via immunoSEQ multiplex PCR; TCRdb's table is partial and in-frame only. The profile shows approximately 3,100 clones, approximately 23% of them singletons. The chain joins TRBV6-7 to TRBJ1-6, with a tentative D call TRBD1 (5 bases). TRBV6-7 belongs to the ORF category, with a function that is uncertain. The receptor's source is a man between 35 and 75 years old with stage I squamous cell lung carcinoma. Sequenced here: lung tumor tissue, sampled before any cancer treatment. CDR3 bases: TGTGCCAGCACCTCCAGGGCCCGGGTGGATTCACCCCTCCACTTT. Protein: CASTSRARVDSPLHF.